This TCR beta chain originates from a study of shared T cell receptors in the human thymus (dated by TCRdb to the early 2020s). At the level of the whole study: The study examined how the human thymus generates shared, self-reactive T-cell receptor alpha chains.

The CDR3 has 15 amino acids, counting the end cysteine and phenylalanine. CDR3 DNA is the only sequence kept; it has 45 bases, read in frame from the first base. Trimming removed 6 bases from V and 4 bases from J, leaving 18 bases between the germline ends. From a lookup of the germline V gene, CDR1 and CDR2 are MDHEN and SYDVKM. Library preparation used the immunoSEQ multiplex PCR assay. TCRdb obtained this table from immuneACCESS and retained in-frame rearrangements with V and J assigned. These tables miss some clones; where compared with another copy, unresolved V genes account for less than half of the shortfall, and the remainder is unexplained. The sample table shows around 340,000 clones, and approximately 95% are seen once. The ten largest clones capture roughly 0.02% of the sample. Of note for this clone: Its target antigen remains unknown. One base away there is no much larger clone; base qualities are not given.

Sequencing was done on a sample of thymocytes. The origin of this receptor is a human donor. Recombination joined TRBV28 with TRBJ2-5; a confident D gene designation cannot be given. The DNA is TGTGCCAGCAGGAGACTCAGTACGGCCCGAGAGACCCAGTACTTC. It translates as CASRRLSTARETQYF.